The 30 T cell receptor beta chains below were found in one sample sequenced in a study of identical twins. MiXCR, run by TCRdb on the 5' RACE reads, gives a single entry per CDR3 protein. The data contain 570,000 or so distinct CDR3 sequences, 9.5% to 10% of them singletons. This sample also appeared in a second study, on yellow fever vaccine responses in identical twins.

Sequenced sample: PBMCs. These receptors were taken from a woman under 30 in good health.

This clonotype was observed a few times. The chain is built from TRBV12-3 or TRBV12-4 and TRBJ2-7; D ambiguous. The CDR3 loop spans 12 amino acids. Trimming stripped 6 bases from V and 0 bases from J, with 6 bases between. The chain's CDR3 is CASRAGSYEQYF. CDR3 DNA: TGTGCCAGCAGGGCTGGCTCCTACGAGCAGTACTTC.

This chain joins TRBV5-1 and TRBJ2-7; 11 bases fit TRBD1. The germline V gene encodes CDR1 SGHRS and CDR2 YFSETQ. This CDR3 is 14 amino acids long. After removal of 2 bases from V and 7 bases from J, the junction contained 5 bases not matched to a gene. This CDR3 reads CASSFGGQGGEQYF. The CDR3 DNA reads as TGCGCCAGCAGCTTTGGGGGACAGGGGGGTGAGCAGTACTTC.

This chain uses TRBV28 with TRBJ2-7; D perhaps matches TRBD1 (6 bases). CDR1 and CDR2 (germline): MDHEN, SYDVKM. V was trimmed by 5 bases and J by 4 bases, leaving 15 bases between them. CDR3 length equals 14 residues. CDR3 region: CASSPGHRPYEQYF. The DNA of the CDR3 is TGTGCCAGCAGTCCGGGACATAGGCCTTACGAGCAGTACTTC.

The chain employs TRBV24-1 and TRBJ2-1; possible D gene TRBD2, 5 bases. The CDR3 extends over 14 amino acids. The V end lost 9 bases, the J end lost 0 bases, and 11 bases lay between the germline ends. Germline V CDR1 and CDR2: KGHDR, SFDVKD. This CDR3 is CATAGSSSYNEQFF. The CDR3 coding sequence is TGTGCCACCGCGGGTTCCAGCTCCTACAATGAGCAGTTCTTC.

In this sample, this clonotype turned up many times. This chain uses TRBV27 with TRBJ2-7, with TRBD1 as a possible D gene (6 bases). The germline V gene encodes CDR1 MNHEY and CDR2 SMNVEV (reference sequence). Trimming took 5 bases from V and 2 from J, leaving 13 bases between them. This CDR3 has 14 residues. The CDR3 reads CASSLRTEAYEQYF. DNA for the CDR3: TGTGCCAGCAGTCTTCGGACAGAAGCCTACGAGCAGTACTTC.

This clonotype occurred many times. The chain is built from TRBV5-1 and TRBJ2-5, with D tentatively TRBD2 (5 bases). V lost 0 bases and J 0 bases, leaving 9 bases between the germline ends. The CDR3 has 15 residues. Looked up from germline, CDR1 is SGHRS and CDR2 is YFSETQ. DNA of the CDR3: TGCGCCAGCAGCTTGGCCCTAGCCAACCAAGAGACCCAGTACTTC. Protein sequence: CASSLALANQETQYF. Filled out from reference TRBV5-1 and TRBJ2-5, the complete variable domain reads KAGVTQTPRYLIKTRGQQVTLSCSPISGHRSVSWYQQTPGQGLQFLFEYFSETQRNKGNFPGRFSGRQFSNSRSEMNVSTLELGDSALYLCASSLALANQETQYFGPGTRLLVL.

This clonotype was detected many times. The chain couples TRBV21-1 to TRBJ1-5; the table gives TRBD1 as D, unverified against the DNA. TRBV21-1 is termed a pseudogene. The CDR3 consists of 19 residues. CDR3: CASSEKADRVIYSNQPQHF. CDR3 DNA sequence: TGTGCCAGCAGCGAAAAGGCGGACAGGGTAATTTATAGCAATCAGCCCCAGCATTTT.

The chain recombines TRBV29-1 with TRBJ2-7; D uncertain. Germline CDR1 SQVTM, CDR2 ANQGSEA. The CDR3 is 12 residues long. V was shortened by 7 bases and J by 5 bases, with 15 bases between the two germline ends. The CDR3: CSAQPENDEQYF. The CDR3 DNA follows: TGCAGCGCCCAGCCTGAAAATGACGAGCAGTACTTC.

In its sample, this clonotype was seen many times. The chain is built from TRBV7-6 and TRBJ2-7; D is unresolved. With 2 bases removed from V and 4 bases from J, the gap between germline ends came to 15 bases. The CDR3 contains 15 residues. The germline CDR1 and CDR2 sequences are SGHVS and FNYEAQ. CDR3 sequence (DNA): TGTGCCAGCAGCTTAAGGTCAGGCATACCGTACGAGCAGTACTTC. Translation: CASSLRSGIPYEQYF.

This clonotype appeared many times. The DNA for the CDR3 is TGCAGTGCCAATAGCGGGGTTGGGTATTTT. Amino acid sequence: CSANSGVGYF. This chain uses TRBV20-1 with TRBJ2-3, with 8 bases identical to TRBD2. The J segment lost 14 bases and the V segment lost 6 bases, leaving 7 bases of the junction unmatched. Per the germline V gene, CDR1 is DFQATT and CDR2 is SNEGSKA (reference sequence). The CDR3 totals 10 residues.

The rearrangement joins TRBV6-2 or TRBV6-3 to TRBJ2-1; 11 nucleotides line up with TRBD2. The CDR3 totals 17 residues. Germline V lookup: CDR1 MNHEY, CDR2 SVGEGT. The V segment lost 5 bases and the J segment 4 bases; nucleotides outside the gene matches: 10. Written as DNA, the CDR3 is TGTGCCAGCAGTCCTAGACTAGCGGGAATCTTATACAATGAGCAGTTCTTC. It encodes CASSPRLAGILYNEQFF.

The table lists this clonotype with many counts. This sequence joins TRBV4-3 and TRBJ2-4; a weak D match, TRBD1 (6 bases). Germline loops: CDR1 LGHNA, CDR2 YSLEER. The CDR3 consists of 15 residues. V was clipped by 0 bases and J by 6 bases, with 12 bases between them. The chain's CDR3 is CASSQDPTGRNIQYF. CDR3 nucleotides: TGCGCCAGCAGCCAAGATCCCACAGGGCGAAACATTCAGTACTTC.

The DNA of the CDR3 is TGCAGCTTCGGGAGGGGGAGCGAGACCCAGTACTTC. Translating gives CSFGRGSETQYF. This chain connects TRBV29-1 to TRBJ2-5; 8 bases line up with TRBD2. CDR3 length: 12 amino acids. CDR1 and CDR2 from the germline V gene are SQVTM and ANQGSEA. The V segment lost 8 bases and the J segment 5 bases; nucleotides outside the gene matches: 7. Together with reference TRBV29-1 and TRBJ2-5, the CDR3 gives the full variable domain: SAVISQKPSRDICQRGTSLTIQCQVDSQVTMMFWYRQQPGQSLTLIATANQGSEATYESGFVIDKFPISRPNLTFSTLTVSNMSPEDSSIYLCSFGRGSETQYFGPGTRLLVL.

At least ten counts were recorded for this clonotype. V is TRBV5-1 and J is TRBJ2-3; a weak D match, TRBD2 (5 bases). Trimming cost V 4 bases and J 3 bases, with 12 bases left between them. CDR1 and CDR2 from the germline V gene are SGHRS and YFSETQ. The CDR3 has 14 residues. The CDR3 region has the DNA TGCGCCAGCAGCCTCAGGCGGGCAACAGATACGCAGTATTTT. Translating it yields CASSLRRATDTQYF.

Many counts were recorded for this clonotype. V and J are TRBV5-1 and TRBJ2-1, with D tentatively TRBD1 (5 bases). The CDR3 totals 16 residues. The V end was cut by 2 bases, the J end by 8 bases, with 20 bases between. Germline V gene sequence: CDR1 SGHRS, CDR2 YFSETQ. CDR3 sequence reads: CASSFGARGKRDEQFF. The CDR3 nucleotides are TGCGCCAGCAGCTTTGGTGCAAGGGGAAAAAGGGATGAGCAGTTCTTC.

The table lists this clonotype with many counts. This chain uses TRBV29-1 with TRBJ2-1; 11 bases agree with TRBD2. With 0 bases clipped from V and 6 bases from J, the junction kept 13 bases outside the gene matches. Germline CDR1 reads SQVTM; CDR2 reads ANQGSEA. The CDR3 covers 18 residues. CDR3 nucleotides: TGCAGCGTTGAAGATCCGGGGTCTACTAGCGGGAGTGGCAATGAGCAGTTCTTC. Its protein product is CSVEDPGSTSGSGNEQFF.

This clonotype was counted a few times. V gene TRBV7-3 combines with J gene TRBJ2-2; D might be TRBD1 (6 bases). The CDR3 contains 16 residues. The germline V and J ends were trimmed by 3 bases and 4 bases, with 15 bases remaining between them. CDR1 and CDR2 from the germline V gene are SGHTA and FQGTGA. CDR3 DNA: TGTGCCAGCAGCTTCCAGCTCACAGGGACCACCGGGGAGCTGTTTTTT. Protein product: CASSFQLTGTTGELFF.

This chain uses TRBV29-1 with TRBJ2-3; 7 bases fit TRBD1. Unmatched junction bases numbered 4, after V lost 6 bases and J lost 4 bases. This CDR3 has 12 amino acids. The germline V gene encodes CDR1 SQVTM and CDR2 ANQGSEA. In nucleotides, the CDR3 is TGCAGCGTCGTAACAGGGGCAGATACGCAGTATTTT. Protein sequence: CSVVTGADTQYF.

This clonotype was found many times. The chain has TRBV12-3 or TRBV12-4 and TRBJ2-7; tentatively, D is TRBD1 or TRBD2 (5 bases each). V lost 5 bases to trimming and J lost 6 bases, with 17 bases between them. This CDR3 contains 14 residues. CDR3 sequence: CASSPGATRTEQYF. The CDR3 DNA sequence: TGTGCCAGCAGTCCCGGGGCCACTAGAACCGAGCAGTACTTC.

This clonotype was picked up many times. V and J are TRBV11-2 and TRBJ2-4, with D possibly being TRBD1 (6 bases). Germline CDR1 and CDR2: SGHAT and FQNNGV. Trimming cost V 5 bases and J 6 bases, with 8 bases left between them. This CDR3 contains 12 residues. The chain's CDR3 is CASSPTGNIQYF. The CDR3 DNA sequence: TGTGCCAGCAGCCCGACAGGAAACATTCAGTACTTC.

The chain couples TRBV2 to TRBJ1-6; 9 nucleotides match TRBD1. V was pared by 4 bases and J by 9 bases, with 10 bases of the junction left unmatched. CDR1 SNHLY and CDR2 FYNNEI come from the germline V gene. The CDR3 totals 16 residues. CDR3 region: CASSAVGTGIGSPLHF. The CDR3 DNA reads as TGTGCCAGCAGTGCTGTGGGGACAGGGATAGGTTCACCCCTCCACTTT.

This clonotype was counted ten times or more. The V gene is TRBV5-1, the J gene TRBJ2-7; D call uncertain. V was pared by 0 bases and J by 6 bases, with 4 bases between. The CDR3 loop spans 11 amino acids. The V gene's germline CDR1 is SGHRS and CDR2 YFSETQ. CDR3 sequence reads: CASSLAAEQYF. The CDR3 nucleotides read TGCGCCAGCAGCTTGGCCGCCGAGCAGTACTTC.

This chain connects TRBV7-6 to TRBJ2-2, with 8 bases matching TRBD2. Germline CDR1 SGHVS, CDR2 FNYEAQ. This CDR3 is 14 amino acids long. J gave up 0 bases and V 7 bases, and 1 base lay outside the gene matches. CDR3: CASILAANTGELFF. The CDR3 bases are TGTGCCAGCATACTAGCGGCGAACACCGGGGAGCTGTTTTTT.

The chain joins TRBV24-1 to TRBJ2-2, with TRBD2 identical over 8 bases. Unmatched junction bases numbered 13, after V lost 5 bases and J lost 6 bases. Germline V gene sequence: CDR1 KGHDR, CDR2 SFDVKD. The CDR3 contains 17 residues. CDR3 bases: TGTGCCACCAGTGGCTTTCCGAGCGGGAGAAGTCCCGGGGAGCTGTTTTTT. Translated: CATSGFPSGRSPGELFF.

This clonotype has at least ten counts. The chain couples TRBV5-1 to TRBJ2-2, with TRBD1 identical over 8 bases. V gave up 4 bases and J gave up 7 bases; unmatched junction bases: 12. CDR3 length equals 16 residues. The V gene's germline CDR1 is SGHRS and CDR2 YFSETQ. CDR3 protein: CASSGRDRKGDGELFF. CDR3 DNA sequence: TGCGCCAGCAGCGGCCGGGACAGGAAAGGGGACGGGGAGCTGTTTTTT.

This clonotype was seen many times. The chain couples TRBV5-1 to TRBJ2-5, with 8 bases matching TRBD1. Per the germline V gene, CDR1 is SGHRS and CDR2 is YFSETQ. The CDR3 has 16 amino acids. Trimming took 3 bases from V and 4 from J; bases not matched to a gene: 11. This CDR3 is CASSSGQGGLIETQYF. DNA of the CDR3: TGCGCCAGCAGCTCCGGACAGGGAGGCCTAATAGAGACCCAGTACTTC.

This clonotype has a handful of counts. The gene calls are TRBV4-3 and TRBJ1-5; 8 bases are a match to TRBD1. The CDR3 covers 16 residues. Germline CDR1 reads LGHNA; CDR2 reads YSLEER. The V and J ends lost 4 bases and 0 bases, in that order; junction bases with no gene match: 5. The chain's CDR3 is CASSRGTGGSNQPQHF. Written as DNA, the CDR3 is TGCGCCAGCAGCCGAGGTACAGGGGGTAGCAATCAGCCCCAGCATTTT.

This clonotype came up a few times. The gene calls are TRBV12-3 or TRBV12-4 and TRBJ2-1; possibly TRBD2 for D (6 bases). This CDR3 comprises 11 residues. The V gene lost 8 bases and the J gene lost 13 bases, with 15 bases spanning the gap. The CDR3 DNA follows: TGTGCCAGCGGACGGGGGACCCTCCAGTTCTTC. Its protein product is CASGRGTLQFF.

The table lists this clonotype with many counts. The genes are TRBV27 and TRBJ2-3, with a tentative D call TRBD1 (6 bases). This CDR3 is 14 amino acids long. Germline V gene lookup returns CDR1 MNHEY and CDR2 SMNVEV (reference sequence). V was pared by 3 bases and J by 4 bases, with 11 bases between. As DNA, the CDR3 is TGTGCCAGCAGTTTGAACAGGGAATCAGATACGCAGTATTTT. As protein: CASSLNRESDTQYF.

This clonotype was recorded a few times. The chain links TRBV28 to TRBJ2-7; no definite D call. The CDR3 length is 14 residues. Germline CDR1 and CDR2: MDHEN and SYDVKM. The V and J ends lost 2 bases and 2 bases respectively, with 10 bases between them. CDR3 bases: TGTGCCAGCAGTTTAAACGGCGGCACCTACGAGCAGTACTTC. The encoded protein is CASSLNGGTYEQYF.